This T cell receptor (beta chain) was observed in a study of T cell responses to AZD1222 COVID-19 vaccine. Notes on the study in general: Repertoires were collected only later (after the peak T cell response had occurred). Only a handful of people who got AZD1222 tested seropositive at baseline. Unmutated variant regions are reportedly targeted by nearly half of spike-specific TCRs.

The CDR3 totals 14 residues. The V gene's germline CDR1 is SGHDN and CDR2 FVKESK. Germline trimming cut 4 bases from V and 4 bases from J; bases unmatched to any gene: 4. In regard to this clone: Its antigen is not known.

Profiled with immunoSEQ multiplex PCR; TCRdb holds only in-frame clones, not every one. The sample includes 25,000 to 35,000 clones, approximately 90% of them seen just once. The chain combines TRBV14 with TRBJ1-1, with 9 bases identical to TRBD1. The material was peripheral blood, obtained on day 0 of AZD1222 vaccination. The receptor was isolated from an adult in good health. CDR3 loop: CASSPYRGLTEAFF. The CDR3 bases are TGTGCCAGCAGCCCATACAGGGGGCTCACTGAAGCTTTCTTT.